This T cell receptor beta chain was profiled in a study of blood T cell repertoires in COVID-19. About the study: Nucleic acid was either cDNA or gDNA, and it came from T cells, B-cell-depleted T cells, or PBMCs.

Clones were read by immunoSEQ multiplex PCR, and TCRdb kept only the in-frame ones, dropping some. The sample contains 250,000 to 300,000 clones, 88% of which appear only once. This clone turned up a few times. The same CDR3 arises from other DNA sequences in this sample as well. Material for sequencing was PBMCs or T cells enriched from blood (not recorded which). The receptor comes from a woman aged 55-75 years in a cohort exposed to, infected with or recovered from COVID-19 (not recorded which).

CDR3 region: CAISESRGMNTEAFF. The CDR3 DNA reads TGTGCCATCAGTGAGTCGCGAGGAATGAACACTGAAGCTTTCTTT. The chain has TRBV10-3 and TRBJ1-1; no clear D gene. CDR3 length: 15 residues. In germline, CDR1 is ENHRY, CDR2 SYGVKD. Trimming stripped 0 bases from V and 0 bases from J, with 8 bases between.